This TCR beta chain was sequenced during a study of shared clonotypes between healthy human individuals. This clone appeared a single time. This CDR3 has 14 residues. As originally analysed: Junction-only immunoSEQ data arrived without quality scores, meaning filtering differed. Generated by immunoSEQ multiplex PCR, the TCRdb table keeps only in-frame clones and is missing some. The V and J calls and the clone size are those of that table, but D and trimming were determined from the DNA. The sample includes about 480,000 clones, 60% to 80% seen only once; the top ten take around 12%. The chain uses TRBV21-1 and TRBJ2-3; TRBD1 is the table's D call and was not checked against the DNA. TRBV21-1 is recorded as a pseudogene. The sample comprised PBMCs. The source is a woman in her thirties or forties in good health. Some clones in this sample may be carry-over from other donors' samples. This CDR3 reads CAIGDRQGADTQYF. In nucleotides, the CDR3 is TGTGCCATTGGGGACAGGCAAGGTGCAGATACGCAGTATTTT.